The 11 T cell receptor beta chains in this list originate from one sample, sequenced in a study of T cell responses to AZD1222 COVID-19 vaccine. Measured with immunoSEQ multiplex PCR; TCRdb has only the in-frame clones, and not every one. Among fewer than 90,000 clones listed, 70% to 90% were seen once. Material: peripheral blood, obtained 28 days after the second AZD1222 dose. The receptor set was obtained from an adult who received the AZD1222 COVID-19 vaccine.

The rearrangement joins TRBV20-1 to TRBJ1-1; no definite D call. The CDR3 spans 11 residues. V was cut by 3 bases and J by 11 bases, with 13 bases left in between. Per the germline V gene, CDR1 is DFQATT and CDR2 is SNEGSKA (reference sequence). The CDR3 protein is CSARGGLGAFF. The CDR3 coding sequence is TGCAGTGCTAGGGGAGGGCTCGGGGCTTTCTTT.

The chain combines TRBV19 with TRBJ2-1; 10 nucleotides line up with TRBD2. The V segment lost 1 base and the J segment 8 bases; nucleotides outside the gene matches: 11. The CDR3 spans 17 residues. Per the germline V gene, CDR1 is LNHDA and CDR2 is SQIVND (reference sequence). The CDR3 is CASSIGRAGGKVHEQFF. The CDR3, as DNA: TGTGCCAGTAGTATAGGTCGAGCGGGGGGGAAGGTGCATGAGCAGTTCTTC. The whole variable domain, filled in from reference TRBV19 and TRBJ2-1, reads DGGITQSPKYLFRKEGQNVTLSCEQNLNHDAMYWYRQDPGQGLRLIYYSQIVNDFQKGDIAEGYSVSREKKESFPLTVTSAQKNPTAFYLCASSIGRAGGKVHEQFFGPGTRLTVL.

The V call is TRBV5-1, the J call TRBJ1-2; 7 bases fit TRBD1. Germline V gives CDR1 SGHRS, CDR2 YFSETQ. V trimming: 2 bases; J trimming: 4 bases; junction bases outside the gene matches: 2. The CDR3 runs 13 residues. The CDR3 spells CASSFDRVYGYTF. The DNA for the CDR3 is TGCGCCAGCAGCTTCGACAGGGTCTATGGCTACACCTTC.

The CDR3 loop reads CASSSQGAASSPLHF. The CDR3 DNA is TGTGCCAGCAGCTCTCAGGGGGCAGCGAGTTCACCCCTCCACTTT. V and J are TRBV7-3 and TRBJ1-6; 8 bases are shared with TRBD1. The CDR3 runs 15 residues. Germline V gene data show CDR1 as SGHTA and CDR2 as FQGTGA. Trimming cost V 4 bases and J 9 bases; bases outside gene matches: 8.

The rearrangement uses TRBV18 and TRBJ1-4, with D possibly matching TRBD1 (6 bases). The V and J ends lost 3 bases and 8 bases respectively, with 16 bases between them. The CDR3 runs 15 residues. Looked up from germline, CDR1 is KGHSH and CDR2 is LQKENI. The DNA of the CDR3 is TGTGCCAGCTCACCCCGGACAGCTAGAAGGGAAAAACTGTTTTTT. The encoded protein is CASSPRTARREKLFF.

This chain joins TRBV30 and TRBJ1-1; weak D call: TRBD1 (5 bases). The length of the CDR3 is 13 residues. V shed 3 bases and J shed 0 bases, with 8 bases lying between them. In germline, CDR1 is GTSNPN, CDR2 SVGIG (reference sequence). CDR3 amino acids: CAWRRTLNTEAFF. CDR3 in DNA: TGTGCCTGGAGGAGGACACTGAACACTGAAGCTTTCTTT.

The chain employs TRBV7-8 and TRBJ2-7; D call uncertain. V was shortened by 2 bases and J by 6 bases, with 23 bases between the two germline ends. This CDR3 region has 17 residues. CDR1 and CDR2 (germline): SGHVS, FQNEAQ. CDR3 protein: CASSLTGGFGPVGEQYF. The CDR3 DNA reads TGTGCCAGCAGCTTAACTGGCGGATTCGGGCCCGTGGGCGAGCAGTACTTC.

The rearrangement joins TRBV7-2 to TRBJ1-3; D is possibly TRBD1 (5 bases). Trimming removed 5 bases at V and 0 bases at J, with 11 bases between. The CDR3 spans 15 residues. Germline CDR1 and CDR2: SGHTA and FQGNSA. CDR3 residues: CASSQGHSSGNTIYF. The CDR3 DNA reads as TGTGCCAGCAGCCAAGGACATTCCTCTGGAAACACCATATATTTT.

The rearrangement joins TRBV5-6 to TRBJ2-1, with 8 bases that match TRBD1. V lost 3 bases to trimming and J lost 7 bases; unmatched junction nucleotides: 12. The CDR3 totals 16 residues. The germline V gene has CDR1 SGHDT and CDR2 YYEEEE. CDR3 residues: CASSSPSGQGHNEQFF. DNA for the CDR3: TGTGCCAGCAGCTCCCCCAGTGGACAGGGACATAATGAGCAGTTCTTC.

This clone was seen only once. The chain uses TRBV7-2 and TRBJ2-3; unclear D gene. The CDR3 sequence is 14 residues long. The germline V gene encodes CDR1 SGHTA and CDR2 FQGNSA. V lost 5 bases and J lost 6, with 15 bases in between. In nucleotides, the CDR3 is TGTGCCAGCAGCCTCGCCTTACCCGGGGATACGCAGTATTTT. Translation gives CASSLALPGDTQYF.

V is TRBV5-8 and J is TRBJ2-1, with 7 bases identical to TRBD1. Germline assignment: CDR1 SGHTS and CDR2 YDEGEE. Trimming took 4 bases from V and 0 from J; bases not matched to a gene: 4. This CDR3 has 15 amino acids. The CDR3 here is CASSGGQSSYNEQFF. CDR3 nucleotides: TGTGCCAGCAGCGGGGGACAGAGCTCCTACAATGAGCAGTTCTTC.